The rows below give T cell receptor beta chains drawn from one sample of a study of blood T cell repertoires in COVID-19. Assay used: immunoSEQ multiplex PCR; TCRdb lists only in-frame clones, some missing. The sample gives roughly 250,000 clones, 65% to 85% of which show up once; around 5.5% is in the top ten. The source material was peripheral blood. Receptor source: a human donor in a cohort sampled during active COVID-19. Each CDR3 is given with its conserved first and last residue. Fields, in order: clone size, D gene, CDR3 length, V gene, J gene, CDR3 DNA, CDR3 protein. The D gene is left open where the match is weak. Clone size is not always given. Where it is, it says once, few, many or a class for expanded clones.

>-|-|12|TRBV10-3|TRBJ2-7
TGTGCCATTTCCGACACCTCCTACGAGCAGTACTTC
CAISDTSYEQYF
>-|-|13|TRBV5-1|TRBJ2-4
TGCGCCAGCAGCTTAAGCGCCGAAAACATTCAGTACTTC
CASSLSAENIQYF
>-|-|14|TRBV6-6|TRBJ1-5
TGTGCCAGCAGTACAGGGTTTAGCAATCAGCCCCAGCATTTT
CASSTGFSNQPQHF
>-|-|12|TRBV6-5|TRBJ2-7
TGTGCCAGCAGTCCCAGCGCCACCCAGCAGTACTTC
CASSPSATQQYF
>-|TRBD1|15|TRBV19|TRBJ1-5
TGTGCCAGCCTAAAGAGGGACAGGGATAATCAGCCCCAGCATTTT
CASLKRDRDNQPQHF
>-|-|14|TRBV6-5|TRBJ1-6
TGTGCCAGCAGTTACTCGGGGGGTCACTCACCCCTCCACTTT
CASSYSGGHSPLHF
>few|TRBD2|16|TRBV7-9|TRBJ2-7
TGTGCCAGCAGCGACCGACTAGCCAGGAGCTCCTACGAGCAGTACTTC
CASSDRLARSSYEQYF
>-|TRBD2|16|TRBV7-9|TRBJ2-7
TGTGCCAGCAGCTCCTGGACTAGCGGGAGATCCTACGAGCAGTACTTC
CASSSWTSGRSYEQYF
>-|TRBD2|16|TRBV5-6|TRBJ2-5
TGTGCCAGCAGCTTGTGGACTAGCGGGAGACAAGAGACCCAGTACTTC
CASSLWTSGRQETQYF
>-|-|12|TRBV11-2|TRBJ1-1
TGTGCCAGCAGCTTAGGTGAGACTGAAGCTTTCTTT
CASSLGETEAFF
>once|TRBD1|15|TRBV5-1|TRBJ2-2
TGCGCCAGCAGTTTAGGGGGCTTTCGGACCGGGGAGCTGTTTTTT
CASSLGGFRTGELFF
>-|TRBD1|14|TRBV7-9|TRBJ2-1
TGTGCCAGCAGCCCACAGGGGGCCGAAGGTGAGCAGTTCTTC
CASSPQGAEGEQFF
>-|TRBD1|16|TRBV27|TRBJ1-1
TGTGCCAGCAGTCGATCACGTTGGACAGGGAACACTGAAGCTTTCTTT
CASSRSRWTGNTEAFF
>-|-|18|TRBV11-2|TRBJ2-7
TGTGCCAGCAGCTTTAGGGGACAGCGGGGGTTCAGCTCCTACGAGCAGTACTTC
CASSFRGQRGFSSYEQYF
>-|TRBD1|13|TRBV6-4|TRBJ2-1
TGTGCCAGCAGCCGGGACAGGGACAATGAGCAGTTCTTC
CASSRDRDNEQFF